This TCR beta chain was sequenced during a study of cytomegalovirus exposure and HLA in healthy donors (TCRdb year 2017). In the study overall: In an earlier analysis of approximately 640 of the donors, approximately 260 Gb of sequence data and 117 million unique TCR beta sequences from 180 million or so T cells were reported. The study aimed to test whether cataloging public T cell receptors could reveal signatures of past pathogen exposure. About five DR-DQ haplotypes were handled as single units for association and clustering because linkage in the cohort was strong. In addition to the first cohort of about 650 subjects, a separate validation cohort of some 120 different subjects was used. The genetic ancestry cluster associated with self-reported Caucasian donors included about 84% of the approximately 430 genotyped donors. Genome-wide SNP genotypes for about 55% of the roughly 670 donors were used in a later genetic analysis, which treated that subset as a discovery cohort. To predict cytomegalovirus infection status, the study combined high-throughput TCR immunosequencing, statistical association of individual TCRs with disease status, and machine learning. A later analysis re-examined previously published TCR beta repertoires from 500 to 700 donors and added high-resolution HLA genotyping to investigate patterns of TCR occurrence. Roughly 300 gigabases of sequencing data and 70 million to 85 million unique TCR sequences were included in an early release covering about 620 HLA-typed donors. To decide whether each TCR beta V gene segment behaved as functional or pseudogenic, an earlier analysis of approximately 590 of the donors relied on high-throughput TCR beta sequencing. The study profiled the T cell repertoires of hundreds of subjects by immunosequencing and related them to cytomegalovirus serostatus. In the later analysis, no new phenotypic data were used to find candidate immune exposures; instead, reliance was placed on TCR beta sequences and their occurrence across donors. Alongside the repertoire data, information on donor age, sex, ethnicity and CMV serostatus was compiled. On average, roughly 200,000 unique TCR beta nucleotide sequences were sequenced per donor among several hundred genotyped donors of the cohort, with 15% to 20% of those sequences being non-productive. Every repertoire in the discovery cohort had been generated on one and the same sequencing platform. Typing coverage varied by locus: roughly 629-640 donors for A, B, C, DRB1 and DQB1; approximately 560 for DQA1; some 610 for DPA1; 400 to 480 for DPB1. Both class I and class II loci were covered by HLA typing, at four-digit resolution.

In total, around 600 healthy bone marrow donors made up the cohort. At the time of sampling, every cohort member was nominally healthy, though immune exposures that went unrecorded were likely present. The donor was CMV seronegative and was included in the group of about 350 seronegative cohort members. Each donor provided a peripheral blood sample, and peripheral blood mononuclear cells were used for TCR beta sequencing. Genomic DNA extraction from the blood cell samples was performed with the Qiagen DNeasy Blood Extraction Kit. Library generation was performed with the immunoSEQ multiplex PCR assay. For the multiplex PCR, a mixture combining 60 forward primers for TCR Vbeta segments and 13 reverse primers for TCR Jbeta segments was used. Amplification of the CDR3 region of rearranged TCR beta genes was performed with a multiplex PCR assay on genomic DNA. The Illumina HiSeq System was used to sequence the amplified TCR beta libraries as 87-base-pair reads. The authors processed their data as follows. A later analysis counted approximately 76 million unique TCR beta chains across the 666 repertoires, and around 9.9 million of these chains were shared by at least two donors. Raw reads were error-corrected and collapsed into unique sequences by a nearest-neighbor algorithm in which closely related sequences were merged to remove PCR and sequencing errors. Alignment of CDR3 sequences to IMGT reference sequences was used to assign V, D and J gene segments. For a sequence to be retained, a match of at least six nucleotides to both a V gene segment and a J gene segment was required. A rearrangement was called productive if the CDR3 had no stop codons and remained in frame with V and J, and every other rearrangement was called non-productive. Following IMGT convention, CDR3 was defined as the stretch from the second conserved V-encoded cysteine to the conserved J-encoded phenylalanine. The earlier analysis of around 640 of the donors excluded sequences that lacked an unambiguous match to a single V gene segment. An earlier analysis of 587 of the donors called V segments functional above 56.7% productive rearrangements and segregating when the between-donor standard deviation exceeded 5%. A statistical classification framework was developed to diagnose cytomegalovirus status using the catalog of TCR beta chain sequences. In a later analysis, V and J genes were assigned by comparing TCR nucleotide sequences against IMGT/GENE-DB human TR gene sequences. The TCRdist pipeline was used in a later analysis to assign CDR3 sequences and most-parsimonious VDJ recombination scenarios. In a later analysis, each TCR beta chain was defined by its CDR3 amino acid sequence together with its V-gene family, and reads lacking a unique V-gene family were excluded. As a way to deal with suspected cross-contamination and a sequencing artifact, a later analysis dropped 450 to 600 nucleotide sequences that were highly shared and had low generation probability. In a later analysis, a clonal expansion index for each public chain was calculated from normalized within-repertoire ranks of inferred template counts. A later analysis computed generation probabilities with a VDJ recombination model fitted to out-of-frame rearrangements, and checked the results against IGoR. In a later analysis, TCR-TCR, TCR-HLA and TCR-CMV co-occurrence was scored with hypergeometric tests, and a repertoire-size bias correction was applied to TCR pairs. False discovery rates were estimated in a later analysis by permuting HLA or CMV assignments 20 times. In a later analysis, co-occurring TCRs were grouped with DBSCAN, and TCRdist sequence similarity was added when clustering was performed within HLA-allele-positive subsets. Co-occurrence clustering excluded repertoires with fewer than 30,000 or more than 120,000 public chains, plus five with anomalous nucleotide sharing. This is the immuneACCESS table as TCRdb keeps it, with only in-frame sequences that have V and J called. A part of the clones is gone; compared with another copy, unresolved V genes explain less than half, and the rest is unexplained. V and J calls and clone size follow that table, whereas D and trimming were derived from the DNA. The table for this sample lists about 250,000 clones; 70% to 90% of them were counted only once. Jointly, the top ten make up roughly 0.22% of the sample.

Concerning this clone itself: No cognate antigen has been identified for it. The sample holds no much larger clone one base away, and base qualities are not on file.

The paper's findings and limits, for the study overall: Linkage disequilibrium might explain the correlated functional status among segregating V segments, but an unknown experimental factor could not be ruled out. Most CMV-associated TCR beta chains appeared to be HLA-restricted in a later analysis, and the HLA associations seemed to be driven largely by CMV exposure. Several of the top co-occurrence clusters appeared to be linked to parvovirus B19, influenza, CMV and Epstein-Barr virus, according to a later analysis. The 87-base-pair reads could not distinguish some IMGT-functional V segments, including TRBV6-2 and TRBV6-3, so those segments were excluded. In both the original and validation cohorts, the classifier was reported to diagnose cytomegalovirus status with high specificity and sensitivity. According to a later genetic analysis, donors in an Asian-associated ancestry cluster had fewer N-insertions in productive TCRs than the roughly 660-donor mean. In a later analysis, the rate of TCR association differed among HLA loci, with DRB1 alleles having the most associated TCRs and HLA-C alleles having the fewest. Only TCR beta chains were sequenced in this cohort, and the absence of alpha or paired-chain data limited detectable features. The study listed 150 to 200 TCR beta chains as associated with cytomegalovirus. Because counts were too low, more than 15 rarely observed V segments, including chromosome 9 orphons, were left out of the earlier analysis of 587 of the donors. A further reported finding was that TCR beta sequences accurately predicted the HLA-A and HLA-B alleles for most subjects in the first cohort. Presence/absence analyses assumed roughly uniform sequencing depth across donors, an assumption that may not hold. A cluster of highly shared sequence variants was judged likely to represent a technical artifact of the sequencing pipeline. Three of the identified cytomegalovirus-associated TCR beta chains were confirmed in vitro to be specific for cytomegalovirus antigens. In an earlier analysis of some 500 of the donors, most TCR beta V segments were observed in productive rearrangements about 87% or about 30% of the time, broadly matching IMGT annotations. The authors suggested that the approach could potentially be extended to other disease states and immunological phenotypes. In a later genetic analysis, a missense DCLRE1C variant was associated with V-gene and J-gene trimming of TCR beta chains, and the association was replicated in an independent cohort. In a later analysis, over 15,000 TCR beta sequences were associated with specific HLA alleles at a false discovery rate of 0.05. Because HLA typing was missing for some donors at each locus, association tests included only the typed subset. While some public TCRs were present in many individuals, most TCR sequences turned up only very rarely across donors. In a later analysis, HLA-associated TCR beta chains showed more clonal expansion and lower generation probabilities than non-associated chains that were equally common. Immune exposure information for the cohort was limited to CMV serostatus. When HLA alleles, especially DR and DQ, strongly co-occurred, TCR associations were difficult to assign to individual alleles.

The CDR3 measures 17 amino acids from cysteine to phenylalanine. The retained sequence is limited to the CDR3, 51 bases, with the frame set at the first base. Sequences SGHNT (CDR1) and YYREEE (CDR2) are obtained from the germline V gene (reference sequence). Compared with germline, V lacks 1 base and J lacks 0 bases; bases without a gene match: 8. This clonotype was obtained from a girl aged 2 to 9 in good health and CMV-seronegative. The specimen was PBMCs. The chain links TRBV5-4 with TRBJ2-7; 9 bases in the junction line up with TRBD2. Here is the DNA: TGTGCCAGCAGCTTGTCTAGGAGCGGGAGGAACTCCTACGAGCAGTACTTC. This translates into CASSLSRSGRNSYEQYF. The entire variable domain, with the stretches around the CDR3 drawn from the reference TRBV5-4 and TRBJ2-7 proteins, is ETGVTQSPTHLIKTRGQQVTLRCSSQSGHNTVSWYQQALGQGPQFIFQYYREEENGRGNFPPRFSGLQFPNYSSELNVNALELDDSALYLCASSLSRSGRNSYEQYFGPGTRLTVT.